These 17 T cell receptor beta chains were sequenced from one sample in a study of blood T cell repertoires in COVID-19. Method: immunoSEQ multiplex PCR; TCRdb's copy keeps in-frame clones and lacks some. This table holds approximately 120,000 clones, approximately 90% found once. The specimen was peripheral blood. The receptors originated from a human donor in a cohort sampled during active COVID-19.

This clone occurred a few times. This chain uses TRBV5-1 with TRBJ1-1; D not certain. Germline CDR1 SGHRS, CDR2 YFSETQ. The CDR3 spans 13 residues. V lost 3 bases and J lost 2, with 8 bases in between. CDR3 residues: CASSSNLNTEAFF. CDR3 DNA sequence: TGCGCCAGCAGCTCCAACCTAAACACTGAAGCTTTCTTT.

The chain joins TRBV5-1 to TRBJ2-7, with TRBD2 identical over 8 bases. With 0 bases clipped from V and 0 bases from J, the junction kept 5 bases outside the gene matches. The germline V gene has CDR1 SGHRS and CDR2 YFSETQ. This CDR3 is built from 16 residues. The CDR3 sequence is CASSLGGTRRSYEQYF. The CDR3 DNA reads TGCGCCAGCAGCTTGGGGGGGACTAGACGCTCCTACGAGCAGTACTTC. The complete variable domain, with remaining parts taken from reference TRBV5-1 and TRBJ2-7, reads KAGVTQTPRYLIKTRGQQVTLSCSPISGHRSVSWYQQTPGQGLQFLFEYFSETQRNKGNFPGRFSGRQFSNSRSEMNVSTLELGDSALYLCASSLGGTRRSYEQYFGPGTRLTVT.

This chain joins TRBV28 and TRBJ2-2, with TRBD2 matching 9 bases. CDR3 length equals 15 residues. V was pared by 3 bases and J by 6 bases, with 5 bases of the junction left unmatched. Germline assignment: CDR1 MDHEN and CDR2 SYDVKM. The CDR3 DNA is TGTGCCAGCAGTTTTCGTCGCGGGAGGGCCGGGGAGCTGTTTTTT. Its protein is CASSFRRGRAGELFF.

This clone was seen a single time. This chain's CDR3 is CSASLGRDTDTQYF. DNA of the CDR3: TGCAGTGCTAGTTTAGGCAGGGACACAGATACGCAGTATTTT. V and J are TRBV20-1 and TRBJ2-3; D is perhaps TRBD1 (5 bases). Germline lookup yields CDR1 DFQATT and CDR2 SNEGSKA (reference sequence). The CDR3 extends over 14 amino acids. Trimming left V 3 bases short and J 2 bases short, with 12 bases between.

The genes are TRBV10-3 and TRBJ2-4; 11 bases align to TRBD1. CDR1 and CDR2 (germline): ENHRY, SYGVKD. The CDR3 length is 15 residues. V lost 8 bases and J lost 3; bases outside the gene matches: 6. The CDR3 spells CAIGQGASGKNIQYF. As DNA, the CDR3 is TGTGCCATCGGACAGGGGGCTTCGGGCAAAAACATTCAGTACTTC.

The chain employs TRBV7-9 and TRBJ1-6; TRBD1 is a possible D gene (6 bases). The CDR3 has 12 residues. Trimming took off 5 bases at V and 10 bases at J, with 9 bases between the two ends. CDR1 and CDR2 (germline): SEHNR, FQNEAQ (reference sequence). CDR3 DNA sequence: TGTGCCAGCAGCCGGACAGACTCACCCCTCCACTTT. Translating gives CASSRTDSPLHF.

This clone was seen a single time. The V call is TRBV9, the J call TRBJ1-2, with D possibly being TRBD1 (5 bases). The CDR3 spans 14 residues. Germline-derived CDR1 and CDR2 are SGDLS and YYNGEE. Trimming cost V 0 bases and J 4 bases, with 10 bases left between them. CDR3: CASSVEAGSYGYTF. In nucleotides, the CDR3 is TGTGCCAGCAGCGTAGAAGCAGGGTCCTATGGCTACACCTTC.

The chain recombines TRBV19 with TRBJ2-7, with D perhaps matching TRBD1 (6 bases). The V gene lost 3 bases and the J gene lost 3 bases, with 6 bases spanning the gap. Looked up from germline, CDR1 is LNHDA and CDR2 is SQIVND (reference sequence). This CDR3 region has 12 residues. Here the CDR3 DNA reads TGTGCCAGTAGTATGGACAGCTACGAGCAGTACTTC. Translating gives CASSMDSYEQYF.

The chain couples TRBV20-1 to TRBJ2-3; the match to TRBD2 covers 13 bases. This CDR3 spans 16 amino acids. J gave up 7 bases and V 3 bases, and 10 bases lay outside the gene matches. Germline loops: CDR1 DFQATT, CDR2 SNEGSKA (reference sequence). CDR3 region: CSASTRTSGRGHTQYF. In DNA, the CDR3 is TGCAGTGCTAGTACCCGGACTAGCGGGAGAGGACATACGCAGTATTTT.

The CDR3 loop is CASSYVRYNSPLHF. The DNA of the CDR3 is TGTGCCAGCAGTTACGTCAGATATAATTCACCCCTCCACTTT. The gene calls are TRBV6-2 or TRBV6-3 and TRBJ1-6; D is unresolved. The CDR3 is 14 residues long. Germline loops: CDR1 MNHEY, CDR2 SVGEGT. The ends were cut back, 2 bases at V and 4 bases at J, with 6 bases in the middle.

The CDR3 protein is CASSTQTSGAADTQYF. The CDR3 DNA reads as TGTGCCAGCAGCACCCAGACTAGCGGGGCAGCAGATACGCAGTATTTT. This chain joins TRBV7-2 and TRBJ2-3, with 11 bases aligning to TRBD2. The J segment lost 4 bases and the V segment lost 5 bases, leaving 8 bases of the junction unmatched. Germline V gene lookup returns CDR1 SGHTA and CDR2 FQGNSA. This CDR3 contains 16 residues.

The chain employs TRBV5-1 and TRBJ2-6; 7 positions agree with TRBD1. V was pared by 0 bases and J by 0 bases, with 6 bases of the junction left unmatched. The CDR3 runs 18 residues. Germline CDR1 is SGHRS and CDR2 is YFSETQ. The CDR3 spells CASSLGRTGSSGANVLTF. CDR3 bases: TGCGCCAGCAGCTTGGGACGGACAGGTTCCTCTGGGGCCAACGTCCTGACTTTC.

J is TRBJ2-7 and V is TRBV16, with D possibly being TRBD1 (6 bases). The CDR3 spans 15 residues. V gave up 3 bases and J gave up 1 base, with 13 bases separating them. Germline V gene data show CDR1 as KGHSY and CDR2 as FQNENV. The CDR3 loop is CASSHPEGGSYEQYF. CDR3 DNA sequence: TGTGCCAGCAGCCACCCCGAAGGGGGTTCCTACGAGCAGTACTTC. Filled out from reference TRBV16 and TRBJ2-7, the complete variable domain reads GEEVAQTPKHLVRGEGQKAKLYCAPIKGHSYVFWYQQVLKNEFKFLISFQNENVFDETGMPKERFSAKCLPNSPCSLEIQATKLEDSAVYFCASSHPEGGSYEQYFGPGTRLTVT.

This clone was found once. The chain links TRBV5-1 to TRBJ1-3; the D gene is possibly TRBD1 (6 bases). Between the trimmed V and J ends, which lost 4 bases and 0 bases, there was a span of 11 bases. In germline, CDR1 is SGHRS, CDR2 YFSETQ. CDR3 length: 15 amino acids. As DNA, the CDR3 is TGCGCCAGCAGCCCAGGGGCCAGCTCTGGAAACACCATATATTTT. Amino acids: CASSPGASSGNTIYF.

The J gene is TRBJ2-2, the V gene TRBV2; D is perhaps TRBD1 (5 bases). CDR1 and CDR2 (germline): SNHLY, FYNNEI. V lost 7 bases and J 1 base, leaving 7 bases between the germline ends. The CDR3 sequence is 13 residues long. As DNA, the CDR3 is TGTGCCAGCACCCAGGGGAACACCGGGGAGCTGTTTTTT. Its protein product is CASTQGNTGELFF.

The chain carries TRBV19 and TRBJ2-3, with a tentative D call TRBD1 (5 bases). This CDR3 region has 18 residues. Germline loops: CDR1 LNHDA, CDR2 SQIVND (reference sequence). V was clipped by 4 bases and J by 1 base, with 21 bases between them. CDR3 sequence: CASSTHGGRGPRTDTQYF. For the CDR3, the DNA is TGTGCCAGTAGTACCCACGGCGGAAGGGGCCCCCGCACAGATACGCAGTATTTT.

The V call is TRBV2, the J call TRBJ2-1; D may be TRBD2 (6 bases). Germline V gives CDR1 SNHLY, CDR2 FYNNEI. With 5 bases removed from V and 10 bases from J, the gap between germline ends came to 12 bases. The CDR3 runs to 12 residues. The CDR3 sequence is CASSPGLREQFF. The CDR3 DNA reads as TGTGCCAGCAGTCCGGGACTCCGGGAGCAGTTCTTC.